These 12 T cell receptor beta chains share one sample of origin, sequenced in a study of tumor-infiltrating lymphocytes in primary liver carcinoma. Both RNA and DNA were isolated together from roughly 20-30 mg of bulk tissue that had not been sorted. Constant-region priming of about 520 ng total RNA yielded TCR beta cDNA. Libraries for TCR beta were built through three nested multiplex PCR rounds, which together made up a slightly modified ARM-PCR procedure. A C-beta reverse primer was combined with TRBV1-TRBV30 forward primers in the first two PCR rounds, and each round had 9 to 10 cycles. TCRdb called the multiplex PCR reads again in MiXCR, with one record for every CDR3 protein. The profile covers roughly 70,000 distinct CDR3 sequences, with roughly 70% appearing a single time and around two fifths taken by the ten largest. The sequenced material came from liver tumor tissue from sampling region 4. Indicated subset: tumor region T4, right-lateral pole. These receptors were obtained from a man between 40 and 49 years old with primary liver carcinoma and hepatitis B virus infection.

This clonotype was seen once. The chain combines TRBV20-1 with TRBJ1-5; TRBD1 might be the D (6 bases). V was shortened by 7 bases and J by 5 bases, with 18 bases between the two germline ends. The germline V gene encodes CDR1 DFQATT and CDR2 SNEGSKA (reference sequence). This CDR3 comprises 14 residues. This chain's CDR3 is CSVPSGGAYQPQHF. The CDR3 nucleotides read TGCAGTGTGCCCAGTGGGGGGGCTTATCAGCCCCAGCATTTT.

A few counts support this clonotype. The junction shows a germline mismatch at one end, possibly a read error. The V and J genes are TRBV6-2 or TRBV6-3 and TRBJ2-7; D is uncertain. The germline V gene has CDR1 MNHEY and CDR2 SVGEGT. CDR3 length equals 15 residues. The CDR3: CASSYSERSTYEQHF. DNA for the CDR3: TGTGCCAGCAGTTACTCGGAAAGGTCGACCTACGAGCAGCACTTC.

Of note for this clonotype: A much larger clone lies a single base off, so this may be a read error. J is TRBJ1-2 and V is TRBV9; TRBD1 might be the D (5 bases). The CDR3 totals 14 residues. The V gene's germline CDR1 is SGDLS and CDR2 YYNGEE. This chain's CDR3 is CANSAGTRSGGYTF. The CDR3 DNA reads as TGTGCCAACAGCGCCGGGACCCGATCTGGTGGCTACACCTTC.

Turning to this clonotype: The CDR3 end shows no conserved phenylalanine or tryptophan, and so a read error is likely. The chain employs TRBV11-2 and TRBJ2-7, with a possible D match to TRBD1 (6 bases). The germline CDR1 and CDR2 sequences are SGHAT and FQNNGV. This CDR3 region has 14 residues. The ends were cut back, 3 bases at V and 9 bases at J, with 18 bases in the middle. The CDR3 DNA reads TGTGCCAGCAGCTTTATACTCACAGGGAACGGGCAGTACTTA. It translates to CASSFILTGNGQYL.

Worth noting for this clonotype: One base away lies a much larger clone, so this may be a sequencing read error. This rearrangement joins TRBV7-8 to TRBJ1-5; unclear D gene. CDR1 SGHVS and CDR2 FQNEAQ come from the germline V gene. There are 16 residues in the CDR3. CDR3 DNA: TGTGGCAGCAGCGAGCGGGGTAAAACTACGAATCAGCCCCAGCATTTT. This sequence encodes CGSSERGKTTNQPQHF.

This clonotype was recorded at least ten times. The chain is built from TRBV6-1 and TRBJ1-2; D is ambiguous. With 4 bases removed from V and 5 bases from J, the gap between germline ends came to 8 bases. The CDR3 loop spans 12 amino acids. In germline, CDR1 is MNHNS, CDR2 SASEGT. The CDR3, as DNA: TGTGCCAGCAGTGCCCCCCTATATGGCTACACCTTC. Protein product: CASSAPLYGYTF.

This clonotype has ten or more counts. Just one base apart from a much larger clone, this may be a read error. The V call is TRBV4-3, the J call TRBJ2-7, with TRBD2 as a possible D gene (7 bases). From germline, CDR1 is LGHNA and CDR2 YSLEER. The CDR3 length is 12 residues. This CDR3 reads CASSQGGGEPYF. CDR3 sequence (DNA): TGCGCCAGCAGCCAGGGAGGGGGAGAGCCGTACTTC.

This clonotype was seen more than once but under ten times. Its ends do not fully match the called genes, so a read error is possible. The rearrangement joins TRBV29-1 to TRBJ1-1; D is perhaps TRBD1 (5 bases). The CDR3 consists of 13 residues. The germline V gene encodes CDR1 SQVTM and CDR2 ANQGSEA. The CDR3 DNA follows: TGCAGCATTGTTCGTGCGGGGGATACTGAAGCTTTCTTC. The encoded protein is CSIVRAGDTEAFF.

This clonotype has a count of ten or more. The chain carries TRBV10-1 and TRBJ2-7; no definite D call. The CDR3 has 13 residues. V dropped 3 bases and J dropped 3 bases, with 9 bases sitting between them. The V gene's germline CDR1 is WNHNN and CDR2 SYGVQD (reference sequence). CDR3 amino acids: CASSEGSYYEQYF. DNA for the CDR3: TGCGCCAGCAGTGAAGGCAGCTACTACGAGCAGTACTTC.

As for this clonotype: A read error is likely, as this CDR3 ends without the conserved phenylalanine or tryptophan. This chain links TRBV29-1 with TRBJ2-1; D gene unclear. CDR1 is SQVTM and CDR2 is ANQGSEA in the germline V gene. V was pared by 7 bases and J by 5 bases, with 6 bases between. The CDR3 sequence is 10 residues long. The CDR3 here is CSGWDNEQFL. DNA of the CDR3: TGCAGCGGCTGGGACAATGAGCAGTTCTTG.

Regarding this clonotype: A much larger clone differs from this one at a single base, so this may be a read error. The rearrangement links TRBV28 to TRBJ2-7; D unresolved. The germline gives CDR1 MDHEN, CDR2 SYDVKM. The CDR3 has 11 residues. The CDR3 here is CASGLSHEQYF. Written as DNA, the CDR3 is TGTGCCAGCGGTTTATCCCACGAGCAGTACTTC.

This clonotype was picked up many times. The rearrangement uses TRBV7-9 and TRBJ2-7, with D possibly being TRBD2 (5 bases). Germline values: CDR1 SEHNR, CDR2 FQNEAQ (reference sequence). The CDR3 sequence is 14 residues long. V shed 1 base and J shed 3 bases, with 10 bases lying between them. The CDR3 sequence is CASSLEGGYYEQYF. The CDR3, as DNA: TGTGCCAGCAGCTTAGAGGGCGGGTACTACGAGCAGTACTTC.